This is a list of T cell receptor beta chains from one sample in a study of beta chain features in type 1 diabetes. The table came from immunoSEQ multiplex PCR; TCRdb's copy has only in-frame clones and leaves some out. The sample holds around 500,000 clones, 30% seen once. The specimen sequenced was naive CD4+ T cells from blood. The receptors were sampled from a man younger than 35 in good health. Both conserved end residues are part of each CDR3. The D gene is left open where the match is weak. Size tells how often a clone was seen (once, few, many) or the class of an expanded clone, and some rows leave it out.

V gene	D gene	J gene	clone size	CDR3 DNA	CDR3 protein
TRBV30	NA	TRBJ2-2	few	TGTGCCTCGACTCATACCGGGGAGCTGTTTTTT	CASTHTGELFF
TRBV4-2	NA	TRBJ2-3	NA	TGTGCCAGCAGCGCAGGAGACTACGGCACAGATACGCAGTATTTT	CASSAGDYGTDTQYF
TRBV30	NA	TRBJ1-2	NA	TGTGCCTGGAGTGGGGGGTCGCGCCGGAACTATGGCTACACCTTC	CAWSGGSRRNYGYTF
TRBV30	NA	TRBJ2-5	few	TGTGCCTGGAGTGTACAAACGTACCAAGAGACCCAGTACTTC	CAWSVQTYQETQYF
TRBV30	NA	TRBJ2-7	NA	TGTGCCTGGTCGACAAGGTTGTCCTACGAGCAGTACTACTTC	CAWSTRLSYEQYYF
TRBV5-6	TRBD2	TRBJ2-7	NA	TGTGCCAGCAGCTCCTCGGGGGGATACGAGCAGTACTTC	CASSSSGGYEQYF
TRBV13	NA	TRBJ1-1	NA	TGTGCCAGCAGCTTGGGACATTTGAACACTGAAGCTTTCTTT	CASSLGHLNTEAFF
TRBV9	NA	TRBJ2-7	NA	TGTGCCAGCAGCGTAGATCTAGGATCTTACGAGCAGTACTTC	CASSVDLGSYEQYF
TRBV28	TRBD1	TRBJ2-3	NA	TGTGCCAGCAGGATAACAGGGGGCTGGGCAGATACGCAGTATTTT	CASRITGGWADTQYF
TRBV7-6	TRBD2	TRBJ2-1	NA	TGTGCCAGCAGCCCAGGACTAGCGGGAGGGCAGTTCTTC	CASSPGLAGGQFF
TRBV29-1	NA	TRBJ1-4	NA	TGCAGCGGTCGACAGGCCGCGGGTCAAAAACTGTTTTTT	CSGRQAAGQKLFF
TRBV4-3	NA	TRBJ2-5	few	TGCGCCAGCAGCCAGGGTCACGAGGAGGGGGAGACCCAGTACTTC	CASSQGHEEGETQYF
TRBV30	NA	TRBJ1-2	NA	TGTGCCTGGAGTGTACGAGGGAGCTATGGCTACACCTTC	CAWSVRGSYGYTF
TRBV29-1	TRBD1	TRBJ2-7	NA	TGCAGCACCCGGGACAGGGTTCCTGGCGAGCAGTACTTC	CSTRDRVPGEQYF
TRBV19	NA	TRBJ2-1	NA	TGTGCCAGTAGTAGTGTAGGGGGAAATGAGCAGTTCTTC	CASSSVGGNEQFF
TRBV7-9	NA	TRBJ2-7	few	TGTGCCAGCAGCTCAGGCAGGGGTACCTACGAGCAGTACTTC	CASSSGRGTYEQYF
TRBV13	NA	TRBJ1-5	NA	TGTGCCAGCAGCTTGAGGGAAAGCAATCAGCCCCAGCATTTT	CASSLRESNQPQHF